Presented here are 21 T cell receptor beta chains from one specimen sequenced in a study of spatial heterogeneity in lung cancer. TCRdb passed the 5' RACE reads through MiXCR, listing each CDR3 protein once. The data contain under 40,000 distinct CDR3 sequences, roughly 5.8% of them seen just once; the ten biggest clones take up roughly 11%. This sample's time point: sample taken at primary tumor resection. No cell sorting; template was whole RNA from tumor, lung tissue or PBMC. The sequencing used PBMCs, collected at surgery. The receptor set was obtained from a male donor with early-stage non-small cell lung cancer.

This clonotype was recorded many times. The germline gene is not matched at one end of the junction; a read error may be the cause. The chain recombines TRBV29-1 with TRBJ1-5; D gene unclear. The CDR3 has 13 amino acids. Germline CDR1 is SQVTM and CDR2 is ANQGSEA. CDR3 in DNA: TGCAGCGTAGAAGGACGGGCGGGTCAGCCCCAGCATTTT. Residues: CSVEGRAGQPQHF.

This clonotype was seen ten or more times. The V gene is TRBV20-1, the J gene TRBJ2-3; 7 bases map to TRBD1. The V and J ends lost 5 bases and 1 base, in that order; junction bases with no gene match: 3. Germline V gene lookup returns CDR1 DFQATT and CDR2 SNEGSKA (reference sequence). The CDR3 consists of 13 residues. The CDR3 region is CSARGQRTDTQYF. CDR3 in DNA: TGCAGTGCTCGGGGACAGCGCACAGATACGCAGTATTTT.

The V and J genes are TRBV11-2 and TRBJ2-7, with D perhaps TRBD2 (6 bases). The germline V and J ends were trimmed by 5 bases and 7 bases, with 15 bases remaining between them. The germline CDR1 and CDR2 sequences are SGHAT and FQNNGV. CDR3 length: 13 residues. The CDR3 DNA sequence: TGTGCCAGCAGCCCCGGGAGTCGGGCGGAGCAGTACTTC. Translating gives CASSPGSRAEQYF.

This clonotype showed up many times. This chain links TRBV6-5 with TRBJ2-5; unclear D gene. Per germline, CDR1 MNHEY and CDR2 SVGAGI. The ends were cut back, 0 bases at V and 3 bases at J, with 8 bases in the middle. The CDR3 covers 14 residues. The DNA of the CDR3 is TGTGCCAGCAGTTACTCCCCGATGAAAGAGACCCAGTACTTC. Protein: CASSYSPMKETQYF.

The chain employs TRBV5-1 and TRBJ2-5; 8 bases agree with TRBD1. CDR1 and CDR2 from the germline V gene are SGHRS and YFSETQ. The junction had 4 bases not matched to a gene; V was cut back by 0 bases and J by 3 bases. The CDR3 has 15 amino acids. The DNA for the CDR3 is TGCGCCAGCAGCTTGGGGGTGACAGGGGAAGAGACCCAGTACTTC. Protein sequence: CASSLGVTGEETQYF.

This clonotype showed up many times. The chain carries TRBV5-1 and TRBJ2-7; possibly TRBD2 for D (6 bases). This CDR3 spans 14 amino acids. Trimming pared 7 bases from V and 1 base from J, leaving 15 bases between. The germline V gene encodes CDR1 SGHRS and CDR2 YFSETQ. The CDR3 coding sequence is TGCGCCAGCGCTGAGGGAGGATCGTCCTACGAGCAGTACTTC. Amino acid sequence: CASAEGGSSYEQYF.

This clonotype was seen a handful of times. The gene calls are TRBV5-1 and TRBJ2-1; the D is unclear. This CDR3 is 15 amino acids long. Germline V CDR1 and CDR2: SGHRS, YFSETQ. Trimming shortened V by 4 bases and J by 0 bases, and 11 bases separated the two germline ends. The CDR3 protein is CASSPYMDSYNEQFF. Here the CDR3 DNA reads TGCGCCAGCAGCCCTTACATGGACTCCTACAATGAGCAGTTCTTC.

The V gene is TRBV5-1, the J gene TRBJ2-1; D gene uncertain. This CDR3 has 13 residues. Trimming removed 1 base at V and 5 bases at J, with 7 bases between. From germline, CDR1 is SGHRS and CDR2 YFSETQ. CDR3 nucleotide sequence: TGCGCCAGCAGCTTGAACCTGGACAATGAGCAGTTCTTC. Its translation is CASSLNLDNEQFF.

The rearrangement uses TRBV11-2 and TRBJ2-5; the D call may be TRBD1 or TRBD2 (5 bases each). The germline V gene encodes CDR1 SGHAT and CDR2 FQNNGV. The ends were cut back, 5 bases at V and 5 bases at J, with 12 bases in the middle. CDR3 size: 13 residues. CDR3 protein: CASSPRQRETQYF. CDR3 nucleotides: TGTGCCAGCAGCCCTAGACAGCGGGAGACCCAGTACTTC.

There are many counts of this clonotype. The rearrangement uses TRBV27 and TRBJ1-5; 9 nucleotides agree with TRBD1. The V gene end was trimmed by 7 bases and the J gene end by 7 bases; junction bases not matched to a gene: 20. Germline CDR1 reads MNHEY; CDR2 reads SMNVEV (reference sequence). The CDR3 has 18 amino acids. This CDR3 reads CASTPTAGTGKYQQPQHF. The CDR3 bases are TGTGCCAGCACTCCCACCGCCGGGACAGGGAAATACCAGCAGCCCCAGCATTTT.

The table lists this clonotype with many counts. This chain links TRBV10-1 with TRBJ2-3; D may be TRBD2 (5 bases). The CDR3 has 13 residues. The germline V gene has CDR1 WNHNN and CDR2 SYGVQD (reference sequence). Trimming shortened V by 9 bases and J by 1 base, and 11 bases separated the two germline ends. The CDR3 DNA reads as TGCGCCAGTTCTAGCCTCGGCACAGATACGCAGTATTTT. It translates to CASSSLGTDTQYF.

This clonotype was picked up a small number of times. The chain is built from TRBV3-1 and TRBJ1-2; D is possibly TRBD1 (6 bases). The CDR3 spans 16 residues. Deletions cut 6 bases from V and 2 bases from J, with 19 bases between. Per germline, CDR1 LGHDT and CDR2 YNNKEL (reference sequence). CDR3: CASRGDTLRENYGYTF. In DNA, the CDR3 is TGTGCCAGCAGGGGGGACACTCTCCGCGAAAACTATGGCTACACCTTC.

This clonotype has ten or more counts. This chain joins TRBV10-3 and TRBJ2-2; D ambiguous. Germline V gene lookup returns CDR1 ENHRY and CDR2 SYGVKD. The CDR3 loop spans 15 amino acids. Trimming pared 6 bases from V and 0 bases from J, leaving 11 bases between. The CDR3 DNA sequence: TGTGCCATCAGCCCCAGCAATCCGAACACCGGGGAGCTGTTTTTT. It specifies CAISPSNPNTGELFF.

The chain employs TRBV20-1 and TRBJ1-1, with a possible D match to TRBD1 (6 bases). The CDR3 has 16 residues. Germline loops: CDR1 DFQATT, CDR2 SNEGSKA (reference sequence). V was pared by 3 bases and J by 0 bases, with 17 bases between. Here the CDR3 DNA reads TGCAGTGCTAGCTCAGGGGCCAACCGTGTGAACACTGAAGCTTTCTTT. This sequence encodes CSASSGANRVNTEAFF.

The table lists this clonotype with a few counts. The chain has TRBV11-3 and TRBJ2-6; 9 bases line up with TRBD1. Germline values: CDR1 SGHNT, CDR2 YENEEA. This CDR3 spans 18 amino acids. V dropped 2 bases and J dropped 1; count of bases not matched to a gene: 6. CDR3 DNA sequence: TGTGCCAGCAGCTTAAGGGACAGGGTCCTTTCTGGGGCCAACGTCCTGACTTTC. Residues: CASSLRDRVLSGANVLTF.

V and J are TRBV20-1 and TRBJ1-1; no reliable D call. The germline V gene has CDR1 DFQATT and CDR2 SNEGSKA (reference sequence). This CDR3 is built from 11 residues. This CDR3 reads CRSQLPPEAFF. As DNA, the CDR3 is TGCAGGTCACAGCTACCCCCTGAAGCTTTCTTT.

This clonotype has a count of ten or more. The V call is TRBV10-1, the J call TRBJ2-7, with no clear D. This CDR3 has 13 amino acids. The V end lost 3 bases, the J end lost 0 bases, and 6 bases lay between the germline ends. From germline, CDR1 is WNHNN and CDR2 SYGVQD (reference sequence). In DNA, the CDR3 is TGCGCCAGCAGTGAATGGGACTCCTACGAGCAGTACTTC. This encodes CASSEWDSYEQYF.

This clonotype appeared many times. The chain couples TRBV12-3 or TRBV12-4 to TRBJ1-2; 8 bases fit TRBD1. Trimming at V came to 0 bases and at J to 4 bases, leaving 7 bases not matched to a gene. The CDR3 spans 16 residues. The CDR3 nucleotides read TGTGCCAGCAGTTTAGCGGGGACAGGAGTTGGCTATGGCTACACCTTC. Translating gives CASSLAGTGVGYGYTF.

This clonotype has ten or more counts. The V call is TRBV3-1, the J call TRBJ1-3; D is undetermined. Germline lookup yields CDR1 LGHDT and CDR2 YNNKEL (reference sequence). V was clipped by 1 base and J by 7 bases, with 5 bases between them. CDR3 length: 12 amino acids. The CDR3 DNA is TGTGCCAGCAGCCAAGTTCGGAACACCATATATTTT. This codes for CASSQVRNTIYF. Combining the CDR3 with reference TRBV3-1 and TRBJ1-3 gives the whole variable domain DTAVSQTPKYLVTQMGNDKSIKCEQNLGHDTMYWYKQDSKKFLKIMFSYNNKELIINETVPNRFSPKSPDKAHLNLHINSLELGDSAVYFCASSQVRNTIYFGEGSWLTVV.

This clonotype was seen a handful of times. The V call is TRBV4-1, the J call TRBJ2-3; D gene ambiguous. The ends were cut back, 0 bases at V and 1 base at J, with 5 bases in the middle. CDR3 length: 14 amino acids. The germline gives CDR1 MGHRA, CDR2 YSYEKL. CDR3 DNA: TGCGCCAGCAGCCAAGAAATAGGCACAGATACGCAGTATTTT. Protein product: CASSQEIGTDTQYF.

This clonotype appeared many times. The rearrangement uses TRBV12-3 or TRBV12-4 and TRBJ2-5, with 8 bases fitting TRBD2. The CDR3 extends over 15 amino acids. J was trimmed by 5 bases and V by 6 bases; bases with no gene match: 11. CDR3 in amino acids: CASSFSGGQVETQYF. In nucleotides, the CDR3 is TGTGCCAGCAGCTTCTCGGGGGGGCAGGTTGAGACCCAGTACTTC.